This T cell receptor (beta chain) was observed in a study of T cell responses to AZD1222 COVID-19 vaccine. This CDR3 is built from 16 residues. CDR1 is MNHNS and CDR2 is SASEGT in the germline V gene. J lost 3 bases, V lost 0 bases, and 7 bases had no gene match. General study results and limits: Spike-wide vaccine-associated CD4 TCRs dominated at 160-218 and 743-854. White British people made up most donors, females outnumbered males, and clonal diversity was possibly underestimated. In all cases, repertoires were sampled only after the peak T cell response.

Here immunoSEQ multiplex PCR was the method, and the copy in TCRdb shows in-frame clones only, minus some. The table has fewer than 110,000 clones, 91% seen once. Comment on this clone: What it binds is unknown.

V usage is TRBV6-1 and J usage is TRBJ1-1; 7 bases are shared with TRBD1. The clonotype originates from an adult in good health. The sample here was peripheral blood, taken on day 0 of AZD1222 vaccination. CDR3 nucleotide sequence: TGTGCCAGCAGTGAAGCTCGAAGGGGGCCGGACACTGAAGCTTTCTTT. Encoded protein: CASSEARRGPDTEAFF.